The text below deals with one T cell receptor beta chain. The CDR3 contains 17 residues. Germline loops: CDR1 LGHNT, CDR2 FRNRAP. Trimming took 3 bases from V and 4 from J, leaving 19 bases between them. Clones were sequenced by immunoSEQ multiplex PCR, and TCRdb holds only the in-frame ones, with some missing. This table has about 130,000 clones, around 90% appearing once. This record comes from a study of control samples from healthy donors and cancer patients. The sequence derives from a man between 18 and 29 years old in good health. The gene calls are TRBV12-5 and TRBJ2-1, with D perhaps TRBD1 or TRBD2 (6 bases each). Material for sequencing was blood. The CDR3 loop is CASGFLLWRGSYNEQFF. The CDR3 DNA is TGTGCTAGTGGTTTCCTCCTTTGGAGGGGGTCATACAATGAGCAGTTCTTC. Filled out from reference TRBV12-5 and TRBJ2-1, the complete variable domain reads DARVTQTPRHKVTEMGQEVTMRCQPILGHNTVFWYRQTMMQGLELLAYFRNRAPLDDSGMPKDRFSAEMPDATLATLKIQPSEPRDSAVYFCASGFLLWRGSYNEQFFGPGTRLTVL.